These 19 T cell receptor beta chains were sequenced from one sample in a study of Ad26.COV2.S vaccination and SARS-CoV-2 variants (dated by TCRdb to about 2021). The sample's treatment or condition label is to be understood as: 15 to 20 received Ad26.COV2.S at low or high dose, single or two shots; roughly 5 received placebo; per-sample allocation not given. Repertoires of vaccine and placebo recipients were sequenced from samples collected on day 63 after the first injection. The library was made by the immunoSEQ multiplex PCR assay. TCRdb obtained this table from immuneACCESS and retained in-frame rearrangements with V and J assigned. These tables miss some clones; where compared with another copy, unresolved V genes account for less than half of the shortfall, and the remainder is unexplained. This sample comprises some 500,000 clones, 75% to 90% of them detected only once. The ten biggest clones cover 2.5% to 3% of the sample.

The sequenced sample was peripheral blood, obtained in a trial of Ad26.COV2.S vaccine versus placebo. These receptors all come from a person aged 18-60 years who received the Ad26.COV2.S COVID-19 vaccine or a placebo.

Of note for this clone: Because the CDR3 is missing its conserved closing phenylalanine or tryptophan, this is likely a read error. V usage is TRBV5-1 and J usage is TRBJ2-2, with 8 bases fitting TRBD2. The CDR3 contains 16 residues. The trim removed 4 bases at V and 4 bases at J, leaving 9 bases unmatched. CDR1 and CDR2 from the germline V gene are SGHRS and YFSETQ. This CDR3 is CASSPSLAGSTGELFS. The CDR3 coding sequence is TGCGCCAGCAGCCCCTCTTTAGCGGGAAGCACCGGGGAGCTGTTTTCT.

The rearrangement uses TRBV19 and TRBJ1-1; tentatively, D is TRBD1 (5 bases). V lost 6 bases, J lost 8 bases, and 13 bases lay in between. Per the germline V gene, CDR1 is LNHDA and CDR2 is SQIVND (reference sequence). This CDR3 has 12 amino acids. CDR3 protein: CASRQLGGEAFF. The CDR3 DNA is TGTGCCAGTAGACAACTGGGGGGGGAAGCTTTCTTT. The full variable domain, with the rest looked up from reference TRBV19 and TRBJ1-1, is DGGITQSPKYLFRKEGQNVTLSCEQNLNHDAMYWYRQDPGQGLRLIYYSQIVNDFQKGDIAEGYSVSREKKESFPLTVTSAQKNPTAFYLCASRQLGGEAFFGQGTRLTVV.

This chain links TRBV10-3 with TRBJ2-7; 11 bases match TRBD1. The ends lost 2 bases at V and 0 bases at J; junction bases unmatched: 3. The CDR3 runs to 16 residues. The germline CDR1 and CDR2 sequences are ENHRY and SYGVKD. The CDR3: CAISEPGTGGSYEQYF. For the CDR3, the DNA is TGTGCCATCAGTGAGCCTGGGACAGGGGGCTCCTACGAGCAGTACTTC.

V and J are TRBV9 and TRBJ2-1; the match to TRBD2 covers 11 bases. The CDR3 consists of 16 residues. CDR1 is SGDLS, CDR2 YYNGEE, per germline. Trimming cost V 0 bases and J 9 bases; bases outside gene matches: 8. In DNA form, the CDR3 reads TGTGCCAGCAGCGTAGCTATTACTAGCGGGAGAGGTGAGCAGTTCTTC. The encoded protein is CASSVAITSGRGEQFF.

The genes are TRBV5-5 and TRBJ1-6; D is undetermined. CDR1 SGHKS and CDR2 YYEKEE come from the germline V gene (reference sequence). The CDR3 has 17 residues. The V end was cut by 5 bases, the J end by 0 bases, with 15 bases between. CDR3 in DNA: TGTGCCAGCAGTCATGTGCAGACCCTCTCCTATAATTCACCCCTCCACTTT. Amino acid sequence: CASSHVQTLSYNSPLHF.

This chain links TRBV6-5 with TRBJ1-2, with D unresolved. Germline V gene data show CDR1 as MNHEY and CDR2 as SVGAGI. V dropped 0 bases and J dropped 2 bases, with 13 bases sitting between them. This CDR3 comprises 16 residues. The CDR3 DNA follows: TGTGCCAGCAGTTACTCGAGGCAGGATTACAACTATGGCTACACCTTC. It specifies CASSYSRQDYNYGYTF.

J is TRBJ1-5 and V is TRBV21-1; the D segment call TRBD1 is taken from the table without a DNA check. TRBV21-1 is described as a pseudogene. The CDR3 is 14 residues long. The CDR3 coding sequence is TGTGCCAGCAGCAAATGCCAGAAATTACAGCCCCAGCATTTT. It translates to CASSKCQKLQPQHF.

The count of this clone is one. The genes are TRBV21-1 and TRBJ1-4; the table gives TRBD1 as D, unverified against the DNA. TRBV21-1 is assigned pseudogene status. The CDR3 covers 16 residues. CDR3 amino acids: CASSKDRLEVLEKLFF. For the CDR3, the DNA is TGTGCCAGCAGCAAAGACAGGCTAGAGGTCTTGGAAAAACTGTTTTTT.

The CDR3 region is CASSQYIASGNTIYF. Here the CDR3 DNA reads TGCGCCAGCAGCCAATATATTGCCTCTGGAAACACCATATATTTT. The chain couples TRBV4-3 to TRBJ1-3, with D unclear. The CDR3 has 15 amino acids. The V gene's germline CDR1 is LGHNA and CDR2 YSLEER. V was pared by 2 bases and J by 0 bases, with 8 bases between.

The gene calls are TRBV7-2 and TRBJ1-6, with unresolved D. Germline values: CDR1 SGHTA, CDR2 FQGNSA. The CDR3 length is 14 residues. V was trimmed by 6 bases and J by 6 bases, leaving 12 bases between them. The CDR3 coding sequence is TGTGCCAGCAGTATCCCCATTCTTAATTCACCCCTCCACTTT. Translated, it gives CASSIPILNSPLHF.

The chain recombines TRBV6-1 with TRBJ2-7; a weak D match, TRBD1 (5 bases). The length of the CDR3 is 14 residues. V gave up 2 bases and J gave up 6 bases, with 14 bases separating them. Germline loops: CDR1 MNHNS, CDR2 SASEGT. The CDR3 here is CASSEMYRYGEQYF. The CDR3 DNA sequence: TGTGCCAGCAGTGAAATGTACAGGTATGGCGAGCAGTACTTC.

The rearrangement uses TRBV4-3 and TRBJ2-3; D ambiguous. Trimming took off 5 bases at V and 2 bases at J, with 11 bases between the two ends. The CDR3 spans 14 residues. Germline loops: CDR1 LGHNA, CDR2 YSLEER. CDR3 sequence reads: CASSVKANTDTQYF. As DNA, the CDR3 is TGCGCCAGCAGCGTAAAGGCAAACACAGATACGCAGTATTTT.

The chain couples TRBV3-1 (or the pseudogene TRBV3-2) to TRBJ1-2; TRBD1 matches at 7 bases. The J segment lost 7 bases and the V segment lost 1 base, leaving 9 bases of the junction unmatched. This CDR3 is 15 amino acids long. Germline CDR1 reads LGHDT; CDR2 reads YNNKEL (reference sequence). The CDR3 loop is CASSQGSQGGGGYTF. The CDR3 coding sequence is TGTGCCAGCAGCCAAGGGAGTCAGGGGGGCGGTGGCTACACCTTC.

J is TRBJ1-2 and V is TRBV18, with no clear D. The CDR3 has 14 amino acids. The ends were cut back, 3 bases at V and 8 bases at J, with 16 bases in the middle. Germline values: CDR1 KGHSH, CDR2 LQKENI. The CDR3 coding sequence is TGTGCCAGCTCACCCACTCGGGCCCGGGAAGGCTACACCTTC. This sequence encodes CASSPTRAREGYTF.

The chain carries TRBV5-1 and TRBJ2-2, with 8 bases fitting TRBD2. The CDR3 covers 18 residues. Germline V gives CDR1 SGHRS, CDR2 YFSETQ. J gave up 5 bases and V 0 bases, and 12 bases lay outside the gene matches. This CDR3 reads CASSLAPFRGGRTGELFF. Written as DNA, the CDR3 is TGCGCCAGCAGCTTGGCCCCCTTCCGGGGGGGGAGAACCGGGGAGCTGTTTTTT.

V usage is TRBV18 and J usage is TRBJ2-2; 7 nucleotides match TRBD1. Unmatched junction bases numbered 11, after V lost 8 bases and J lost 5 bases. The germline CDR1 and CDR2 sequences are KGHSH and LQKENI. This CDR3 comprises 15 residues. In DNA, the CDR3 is TGTGCCAGCGCCGTTTGGGACAGAGGTACCGGGGAGCTGTTTTTT. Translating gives CASAVWDRGTGELFF.

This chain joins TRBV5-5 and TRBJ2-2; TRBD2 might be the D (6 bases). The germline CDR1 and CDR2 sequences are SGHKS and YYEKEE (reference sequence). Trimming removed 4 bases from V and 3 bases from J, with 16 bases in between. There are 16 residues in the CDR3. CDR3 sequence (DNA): TGTGCCAGCAGCCCCCTCCGGCGGGGCTACACCGGGGAGCTGTTTTTT. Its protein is CASSPLRRGYTGELFF.

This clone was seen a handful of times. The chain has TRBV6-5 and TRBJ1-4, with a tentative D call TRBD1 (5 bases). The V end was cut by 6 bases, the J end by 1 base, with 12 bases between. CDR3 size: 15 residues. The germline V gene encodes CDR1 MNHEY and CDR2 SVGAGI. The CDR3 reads CASRSFGGTNEKLFF. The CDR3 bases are TGTGCCAGCAGATCCTTCGGGGGAACTAATGAAAAACTGTTTTTT.

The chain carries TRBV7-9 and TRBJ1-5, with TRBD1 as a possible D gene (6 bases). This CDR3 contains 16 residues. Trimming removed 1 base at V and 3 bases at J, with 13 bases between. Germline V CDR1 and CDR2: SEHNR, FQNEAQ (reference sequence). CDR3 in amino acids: CASSLGFGGLNQPQHF. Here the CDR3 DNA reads TGTGCCAGCAGCTTAGGGTTTGGGGGGCTCAATCAGCCCCAGCATTTT.